The clone carrying this TCR beta chain was detected ten times or more. Its specificity is unknown. This sample is part of a study of metastatic and nonmetastatic thyroid tumors. Study information: Malignant and benign thyroid patients had repertoires compared in peripheral blood and tumor or nodule tissue. Study-level findings and limits: According to reports, the diversity of TCR beta was significantly higher in malignant thyroid tumors than in benign nodules, and this held in both blood and tumor samples.

The authors' processing: Researchers built a distant-metastasis classifier for papillary thyroid cancer that drew on CDR3 differences across clinicopathological groups. TCRdb re-called clones from the PCR reads using MiXCR. None of the V and J calls come from the authors' own analysis; TCRdb made them. The sample yields roughly 89,000 clones, 12% seen once. With 2 bases removed from V and 3 bases from J, the gap between germline ends came to 12 bases. The CDR3 sequence is 14 residues long. Germline-derived CDR1 and CDR2 are SGHRS and YFSETQ. Prior to thyroid surgery, none of the patients had received any treatment.

The rearrangement uses TRBV5-1 and TRBJ2-7; D remains unclear. This clonotype was sampled from a female donor with papillary thyroid cancer or a benign thyroid nodule (not recorded which). Some clones in this sample may be carry-over from other donors' samples. The material sequenced was tumor tissue. Here the CDR3 reads CASSFSNFNYEQYF. The CDR3 DNA reads TGCGCCAGCAGCTTTTCCAATTTTAACTACGAGCAGTACTTC.